The next 4 T cell receptor beta chains were all read from a single sample in a study of T cells after yellow fever vaccination. Via MiXCR, TCRdb re-called the 5' RACE reads, giving one row per CDR3 protein. This repertoire shows some 420,000 distinct CDR3 sequences, about 19% found once; its top ten account for over 15%. The sequenced sample was PBMCs, obtained before the yellow fever booster vaccination. These receptors all stem from a man aged 18 to 30 who received the YFV17D yellow fever vaccine.

V usage is TRBV6-5 and J usage is TRBJ2-7; 9 bases match TRBD1. Germline V gene data show CDR1 as MNHEY and CDR2 as SVGAGI. This CDR3 is built from 14 residues. V lost 5 bases, J lost 2 bases, and 4 bases stayed unmatched. The CDR3 coding sequence is TGTGCCAGCAGTCACGGACAGGGGCCCTACGAGCAGTACGTC. This gives the protein CASSHGQGPYEQYV.

This CDR3 is CSAGLTSGGASFKQFF. The CDR3 nucleotides read TGCAGTGCTGGACTGACTAGCGGGGGGGCCTCGTTTAAGCAGTTCTTC. The rearrangement links TRBV20-1 to TRBJ2-1; 14 bases align to TRBD2. The germline CDR1 and CDR2 sequences are DFQATT and SNEGSKA (reference sequence). The CDR3 is 16 residues long. V was pared by 5 bases and J by 11 bases, with 14 bases of the junction left unmatched.

This clonotype was detected only a few times. The rearrangement joins TRBV5-1 to TRBJ2-1, with D uncertain. Trimming shortened V by 5 bases and J by 3 bases, and 9 bases separated the two germline ends. The length of the CDR3 is 13 residues. Per germline, CDR1 SGHRS and CDR2 YFSETQ. Here the CDR3 DNA reads TGCGCCAGCAGGGAGACGGACTACAATGAGCAGTTCTTC. Translation: CASRETDYNEQFF.

This clonotype was counted between two and nine times. This chain connects TRBV29-1 to TRBJ2-3; a possible D gene is TRBD2 (5 bases). The germline CDR1 and CDR2 sequences are SQVTM and ANQGSEA. The CDR3 is made up of 14 amino acids. Trimming removed 3 bases from V and 5 bases from J, with 15 bases in between. CDR3 DNA sequence: TGCAGCGTTGAGATGCCGGGAAGCCAAGATACGCAGTATTTT. This translates into CSVEMPGSQDTQYF.